One and the same sample provided the 25 T cell receptor beta chains below, sequenced in a study of T-cell reconstitution after alpha-beta-depleted transplantation in children (TCRdb year 2016). Library method: PCR. The data were produced on an Illumina HiSeq 2500. TCR libraries were prepared with molecular barcoding, using unique molecular identifiers to normalize TCRbeta repertoire quantification. TCRdb cleaned the public reads at Q25 with fastp, built clones with MiXCR and kept in-frame beta chains. All rows with the same CDR3 protein become a single entry with the most common DNA and genes. For this sample the table gives hundreds of thousands of distinct CDR3 sequences, of which about an eighth were detected only once. Roughly 2.3% of the sample rests with the top ten. What the treatment or condition label conveys for this sample: allogeneic hematopoietic cell transplantation with graft depleted of TCRalphabeta T cells and CD19 B cells.

This sample comprised PBMCs, mostly from graft donor cells, obtained 360 days after TCRalphabeta/CD19-depleted stem cell transplant. The receptors come from a male patient between 5 and 17 years old who had a stem cell transplant for acute myeloid leukemia, so the T cells may come from the graft donor.

As for this clonotype: A much larger clone is a single base away; this may be a read error. The chain uses TRBV12-3 or TRBV12-4 and TRBJ2-7, with D uncertain. With 3 bases removed from V and 5 bases from J, the gap between germline ends came to 5 bases. This CDR3 contains 11 residues. CDR3 amino acids: CASSFRDEQYF. The CDR3 DNA sequence: TGTGCCAGCAGTTTTCGGGACGAGCAGTACTTC.

This sequence joins TRBV3-1 and TRBJ1-5; 8 bases align to TRBD1. This CDR3 region has 15 residues. V was pared by 1 base and J by 6 bases, with 5 bases of the junction left unmatched. The germline V gene encodes CDR1 LGHDT and CDR2 YNNKEL (reference sequence). CDR3 residues: CASSQGGDRGQPQHF. The CDR3, as DNA: TGTGCCAGCAGCCAAGGGGGAGACAGGGGTCAGCCCCAGCATTTT.

The count of this clonotype is one. The J gene is TRBJ2-7, the V gene TRBV20-1; 14 bases are shared with TRBD2. V trimming: 5 bases; J trimming: 3 bases; junction bases outside the gene matches: 9. From germline, CDR1 is DFQATT and CDR2 SNEGSKA (reference sequence). This CDR3 region has 16 residues. CDR3 region: CSAPGTSGSIFYEQYF. The CDR3 DNA sequence: TGCAGTGCTCCCGGGACTAGCGGGAGTATTTTCTACGAGCAGTACTTC.

Many counts were recorded for this clonotype. The CDR3 DNA follows: TGTGCCAGCAGGTCGGGACAGGGCTACACCGGGGAGCTGTTTTTT. Its translation: CASRSGQGYTGELFF. The chain recombines TRBV12-3 or TRBV12-4 with TRBJ2-2; TRBD1 aligns across 9 bases. There are 15 residues in the CDR3. V dropped 6 bases and J dropped 3; count of bases not matched to a gene: 5.

J is TRBJ2-3 and V is TRBV7-8; 7 nucleotides line up with TRBD1. The ends lost 1 base at V and 2 bases at J; junction bases unmatched: 9. CDR3 length: 17 residues. CDR1 and CDR2 from the germline V gene are SGHVS and FQNEAQ. The CDR3 DNA reads TGTGCCAGCAGCTTAGTACGGGACAGATGGCCCACAGATACGCAGTATTTT. This sequence encodes CASSLVRDRWPTDTQYF.

There are a few counts of this clonotype. The DNA of the CDR3 is TGTGCCAGCAGCCGACCGGGGGTGGCAAATGAAAAACTGTTTTTT. This sequence encodes CASSRPGVANEKLFF. The chain employs TRBV6-1 and TRBJ1-4; D possibly corresponds to TRBD1 (5 bases). The CDR3 has 15 amino acids. Germline V gene sequence: CDR1 MNHNS, CDR2 SASEGT. Trimming removed 6 bases from V and 5 bases from J, with 16 bases in between.

This clonotype was recorded a few times. The chain uses TRBV12-3 or TRBV12-4 and TRBJ1-2; D is ambiguous. The CDR3 covers 13 residues. Trimming removed 0 bases at V and 4 bases at J, with 6 bases between. Written as DNA, the CDR3 is TGTGCCAGCAGTTTAGCCGAAGTCTATGGCTACACCTTC. Its translation is CASSLAEVYGYTF.

This clonotype was picked up one time. The genes are TRBV4-1 and TRBJ2-7; 8 positions agree with TRBD1. The germline gives CDR1 MGHRA, CDR2 YSYEKL. Trimming at V came to 1 base and at J to 2 bases, leaving 7 bases not matched to a gene. The CDR3 contains 16 residues. CDR3 coding DNA: TGCGCCAGCAGCCAAGCTCAGGGACAGGCCACCTACGAGCAGTACTTC. It specifies CASSQAQGQATYEQYF.

This clonotype was picked up a small number of times. The genes are TRBV7-2 and TRBJ1-1; TRBD1 aligns across 7 bases. Germline V lookup: CDR1 SGHTA, CDR2 FQGNSA. The CDR3 loop spans 15 amino acids. After removal of 1 base from V and 1 base from J, the junction contained 3 bases not matched to a gene. CDR3 nucleotide sequence: TGTGCCAGCAGCTTAGAGGGACAGCAGAACACTGAAGCTTTCTTT. Protein product: CASSLEGQQNTEAFF. Combining the CDR3 with reference TRBV7-2 and TRBJ1-1 gives the whole variable domain GAGVSQSPSNKVTEKGKDVELRCDPISGHTALYWYRQSLGQGLEFLIYFQGNSAPDKSGLPSDRFSAERTGGSVSTLTIQRTQQEDSAVYLCASSLEGQQNTEAFFGQGTRLTVV.

This chain uses TRBV29-1 with TRBJ2-4, with 7 bases matching TRBD2. This CDR3 comprises 13 residues. With 5 bases clipped from V and 3 bases from J, the junction kept 4 bases outside the gene matches. Germline loops: CDR1 SQVTM, CDR2 ANQGSEA. This chain's CDR3 is CSVYTSDKNIQYF. As DNA, the CDR3 is TGCAGCGTTTATACTAGCGACAAAAACATTCAGTACTTC.

In its sample, this clonotype was seen many times. V usage is TRBV15 and J usage is TRBJ1-1, with D perhaps matching TRBD1 (6 bases). This CDR3 has 13 amino acids. Per the germline V gene, CDR1 is LNHNV and CDR2 is YYDKDF (reference sequence). Trimming pared 9 bases from V and 2 bases from J, leaving 13 bases between. The CDR3 DNA is TGTGCCACAAACAGGGAAGGCAACACTGAAGCTTTCTTT. Translating it yields CATNREGNTEAFF.

V usage is TRBV25-1 and J usage is TRBJ2-1; 10 bases fit TRBD2. This CDR3 comprises 15 residues. J gave up 8 bases and V 6 bases, and 10 bases lay outside the gene matches. The germline V gene encodes CDR1 MGHDK and CDR2 SYGVNS. CDR3 region: CASSDPGLASHEQFF. CDR3 in DNA: TGTGCCAGCAGCGATCCGGGACTAGCGTCCCATGAGCAGTTCTTC.

This clonotype was detected many times. The rearrangement links TRBV5-1 to TRBJ2-3, with D tentatively TRBD1 (5 bases). Germline V gene lookup returns CDR1 SGHRS and CDR2 YFSETQ. V dropped 5 bases and J dropped 6 bases, with 16 bases sitting between them. CDR3 size: 14 residues. CDR3 loop: CASRGQPSADTQYF. The CDR3 DNA reads as TGCGCCAGCAGGGGGCAGCCCTCGGCTGATACGCAGTATTTT.

This clonotype was counted only a few times. The chain recombines TRBV20-1 with TRBJ2-1, with no clear D. The germline V and J ends were trimmed by 0 bases and 6 bases, with 18 bases remaining between them. This CDR3 contains 16 residues. The germline gives CDR1 DFQATT, CDR2 SNEGSKA (reference sequence). CDR3 region: CSAREASFGRLNEQFF. In nucleotides, the CDR3 is TGCAGTGCTAGAGAGGCCTCCTTTGGGCGGCTCAATGAGCAGTTCTTC.

The sample holds a few counts of this clonotype. The conserved closing phenylalanine or tryptophan is absent in this CDR3, likely reflecting a read error. No DNA is shown, since the ends of the CDR3 on it are uncertain; the CDR3 is the one TCRdb lists. The chain carries TRBV27 and TRBJ2-1. CDR1 is MNHEY, CDR2 SMNVEV, per germline (reference sequence). Both ends counted, the CDR3 spans 10 residues. CDR3 residues: CASSLPDGLT.

This clonotype was counted at least ten times. This rearrangement joins TRBV7-2 to TRBJ2-1; TRBD2 is a possible D gene (7 bases). The V end was cut by 4 bases, the J end by 3 bases, with 10 bases between. This CDR3 region has 14 residues. From germline, CDR1 is SGHTA and CDR2 FQGNSA. CDR3 DNA sequence: TGTGCCAGCAGCTGGGGGGGCGTCTACAATGAGCAGTTCTTC. This sequence encodes CASSWGGVYNEQFF.

This clonotype has more than one count but fewer than ten. The V gene is TRBV27, the J gene TRBJ1-1; the D gene is possibly TRBD1 (5 bases). The germline V and J ends were trimmed by 5 bases and 6 bases, with 13 bases remaining between them. This CDR3 spans 13 amino acids. Germline CDR1 is MNHEY and CDR2 is SMNVEV (reference sequence). For the CDR3, the DNA is TGTGCCAGCAGTCCCTCAGGGCAGGCTGAAGCTTTCTTT. This sequence encodes CASSPSGQAEAFF.

V is TRBV7-3 and J is TRBJ2-4, with 7 bases fitting TRBD1. Germline-derived CDR1 and CDR2 are SGHTA and FQGTGA. With 5 bases clipped from V and 1 base from J, the junction kept 5 bases outside the gene matches. The CDR3 extends over 15 amino acids. The CDR3 DNA sequence: TGTGCCAGCAGCGAGACAGGGATCGCCAAAAACATTCAGTACTTC. Amino acids: CASSETGIAKNIQYF.

In its sample, this clonotype was seen many times. The rearrangement uses TRBV7-2 and TRBJ2-7; D is undetermined. Trimming pared 6 bases from V and 0 bases from J, leaving 6 bases between. CDR3 length: 12 residues. Germline V gene data show CDR1 as SGHTA and CDR2 as FQGNSA. The CDR3 reads CASSYYSYEQYF. The DNA of the CDR3 is TGTGCCAGCAGTTATTACTCCTACGAGCAGTACTTC.

There are many counts of this clonotype. This chain joins TRBV20-1 and TRBJ2-5; 10 nucleotides align to TRBD2. This CDR3 is 15 amino acids long. Looked up from germline, CDR1 is DFQATT and CDR2 is SNEGSKA (reference sequence). V trimming: 4 bases; J trimming: 3 bases; junction bases outside the gene matches: 8. CDR3 region: CSATRAGGREETQYF. Here the CDR3 DNA reads TGCAGTGCTACCCGAGCGGGAGGGCGCGAAGAGACCCAGTACTTC.

This clonotype turned up a few times. The chain links TRBV27 to TRBJ1-2; 7 positions agree with TRBD1. The J segment lost 4 bases and the V segment lost 2 bases, leaving 7 bases of the junction unmatched. The germline CDR1 and CDR2 sequences are MNHEY and SMNVEV (reference sequence). The CDR3 runs 15 residues. The CDR3 bases are TGTGCCAGCAGTTTACGCCTAGGGACAGTCTATGGCTACACCTTC. It yields the protein CASSLRLGTVYGYTF.

This clonotype was seen at least ten times. J is TRBJ2-3 and V is TRBV29-1; TRBD2 matches 8 bases. V was pared by 6 bases and J by 6 bases, with 2 bases of the junction left unmatched. The CDR3 covers 11 residues. Germline CDR1 reads SQVTM; CDR2 reads ANQGSEA. Here the CDR3 reads CSVRLADTQYF. In DNA, the CDR3 is TGCAGCGTGAGACTAGCGGATACGCAGTATTTT.

This clonotype was picked up a small number of times. This CDR3 is CASSHTSLVTGELFF. CDR3 DNA: TGTGCCAGCAGCCATACTAGTCTAGTCACCGGGGAGCTGTTTTTT. The chain recombines TRBV7-8 with TRBJ2-2; TRBD2 is a possible D gene (5 bases). Trimming removed 5 bases at V and 4 bases at J, with 14 bases between. The V gene's germline CDR1 is SGHVS and CDR2 FQNEAQ. The CDR3 spans 15 residues.

In its sample, this clonotype was seen a few times. V and J are TRBV24-1 and TRBJ2-1; no clear D. This CDR3 has 13 amino acids. CDR1 and CDR2 (germline): KGHDR, SFDVKD. V shed 3 bases and J shed 0 bases, with 2 bases lying between them. The DNA of the CDR3 is TGTGCCACCAGTGATAGCTCCTACAATGAGCAGTTCTTC. Protein: CATSDSSYNEQFF.

This clonotype has just a few counts. The rearrangement uses TRBV18 and TRBJ2-2, with TRBD1 matching 9 bases. The CDR3 runs 16 residues. Germline V CDR1 and CDR2: KGHSH, LQKENI. V shed 5 bases, J shed 5 bases, and the junction held 9 bases outside the gene matches. CDR3: CASSSIRTGETGELFF. In nucleotides, the CDR3 is TGTGCCAGCTCATCGATTCGGACAGGGGAAACCGGGGAGCTGTTTTTT. Drawing the rest from reference TRBV18 and TRBJ2-2, the complete variable domain is NAGVMQNPRHLVRRRGQEARLRCSPMKGHSHVYWYRQLPEEGLKFMVYLQKENIIDESGMPKERFSAEFPKEGPSILRIQQVVRGDSAAYFCASSSIRTGETGELFFGEGSRLTVL.